This entry features one TCR beta chain sequence. Source study methods: How many nucleated cells were present was estimated from reference gene primer amplification. Data came from immunoSEQ multiplex PCR; TCRdb stores just in-frame clones and leaves some out. V, J and clone size are taken as reported in that table, and D and trimming were inferred from the DNA itself. The sample carries 150,000 to 200,000 clones, approximately 80% recorded once. The sample belongs to a study of blood T cell repertoires in COVID-19. On the study more broadly: The United States, Italy and Spain supplied acute and convalescent COVID-19 samples. T cells, B-cell-depleted T cells, or PBMCs provided the cDNA or gDNA that served as material.

Among Cohort 3 donors, those recovered had two negative PCRs, clearance, or symptom resolution. Deletions cut 0 bases from V and 4 bases from J, with 12 bases between. CDR3 length: 15 residues. Looked up from germline, CDR1 is LGHDT and CDR2 is YNNKEL (reference sequence). Sequenced material: PBMCs or T cells enriched from blood (not recorded which). The chain uses TRBV3-1 (or the pseudogene TRBV3-2) and TRBJ2-5; weak D call: TRBD1 (6 bases). The receptor comes from a man aged 45-60 years who had recovered from COVID-19. The CDR3 reads CASSQEGGAIETQYF. The CDR3 nucleotides are TGTGCCAGCAGCCAAGAAGGGGGTGCAATAGAGACCCAGTACTTC.